A selection of T cell receptor beta chains follows, all from one sample in a study of blood T cells in healthy people across ages. TCRdb itself ran the 5' RACE reads through MiXCR, one entry per CDR3 protein. This sample carries 1.5 million to 1.8 million distinct CDR3 sequences, approximately 42% of them seen once, and the ten largest clones take over 3.5%. Specimen: blood. Every receptor here comes from a woman aged 18-35 years in good health. CDR3s include the opening cysteine and the closing phenylalanine or tryptophan. Size values are once, few and many counts, or a class for expanded clones, and some rows have none.

TRBJ2-1 - TRBV2 CASSEPLGLAGESEQFF
- - TRBV29-1 CSVVRTGVYEQYF
TRBJ1-1 - TRBV7-9 CASGFSQGASTEAFF
TRBJ2-1 - TRBV24-1 CATADRGLEEQFF
TRBJ1-6 few TRBV7-9 CASNILTGDNSPLHF
TRBJ1-3 - TRBV29-1 CSVGEGYSGNAIYF
TRBJ2-6 - TRBV20-1 CSASRAPSGANVLTF
TRBJ1-1 few TRBV7-9 CASSPSLTGENTEAFF
TRBJ2-3 - TRBV20-1 CSAAPQREGQDTQYF
TRBJ2-1 few TRBV3-1 CASSQEGGQGAINEQFF
TRBJ1-1 - TRBV7-9 CASSPVQTGRGSEAFF
TRBJ2-3 few TRBV5-5 CASSYGLGVSTDTQYF
TRBJ2-1 - TRBV12-3/TRBV12-4 CASSLRTSAYNKQFF
TRBJ2-1 - TRBV20-1 CSAARGEKYNEQFF
TRBJ2-7 - TRBV5-6 CASSLIPPRGYEQYF
TRBJ2-1 few TRBV7-3 CASSKAGITEKFF
TRBJ1-4 - TRBV20-1 CSASRQAKVKNEKLFF
TRBJ2-7 - TRBV4-2 CASSQDRLAGTKPYNEQYF
TRBJ2-1 - TRBV6-6 CASSYPAKAGVNEQFF
TRBJ2-3 - TRBV27 CASSGGGQAQYF
TRBJ2-1 few TRBV29-1 CSGDVAGGVTEQFF
TRBJ2-5 once TRBV15 CATSQPWTSGRSEQYF
TRBJ1-3 - TRBV7-9 CASSLVGHSGNTIYF
TRBJ2-1 - TRBV21-1 CASFLGSRGGYNEQFF
- - TRBV7-2 CASSLAATRETQYF
TRBJ2-7 - TRBV4-1 CASSQEGRYEQYF
- few TRBV6-2/TRBV6-3 CASSYSPTYEQYF
TRBJ2-7 few TRBV12-3/TRBV12-4 CASSPRQGASEQYF
TRBJ2-1 - TRBV12-3/TRBV12-4 CASSPLTMAGGHPNEQFF
TRBJ2-1 few TRBV7-8 CASSLGTMYNEQFF
TRBJ1-2 - TRBV6-1 CASSETVTGRYGYTF
TRBJ2-3 few TRBV4-3 CASSQDSYPGQGLLPSTDTQYF
TRBJ1-2 - TRBV5-1 CASSLAGEPDYGYTF
TRBJ2-3 once TRBV3-1 CASSQDPGVALDTQYF
TRBJ2-1 once TRBV12-3/TRBV12-4 CASSLGASSNEQFF
TRBJ1-1 - TRBV15 CATRVGAGAFISEAFF
TRBJ2-4 few TRBV11-2 CASSTMGWGIQYF
TRBJ2-1 - TRBV20-1 CSARGRRDSYYNEQFF
TRBJ2-1 - TRBV21-1 CASAWQRGPYNEQFF
TRBJ2-7 once TRBV2 CASSRTGSFYEQYF
TRBJ2-3 - TRBV20-1 CSARDWRTSLDTQYF
TRBJ1-2 - TRBV10-3 CAIRETRIYGYTF
TRBJ1-6 - TRBV4-1 CASSQEGINSPLHF
TRBJ2-7 - TRBV29-1 CSGGDGAYEQYF
- few TRBV10-3 CAISEPRGGETQYF
TRBJ1-2 - TRBV2 CASSDGEGGYTF
TRBJ1-5 - TRBV6-1 CASSEALQYGQPQHF
TRBJ1-2 few TRBV12-3/TRBV12-4 CASSVTESYTF
- - TRBV5-6 CASSWGQTLNIQYF
TRBJ1-5 many TRBV20-1 CSASRQTNQPQHF
TRBJ2-7 - TRBV20-1 CSARDFVRQASYEQYF
TRBJ1-3 - TRBV24-1 CATSDGAGPGNTIYF
TRBJ1-2 - TRBV30 CAWSVPGRSNYGYTF
TRBJ2-7 - TRBV5-1 CASSLEAQDFNEQYF